This TCR beta chain stems from a study of T cells in tuberculosis listed by TCRdb under 2018. Study-wide context: To characterize T cells specific for the mycobacterial lipid antigen glucose monomycolate (GMM), the study used CD1B tetramers together with high-throughput TCR immunosequencing. PBMC from active tuberculosis patients were archived either before standard anti-tuberculosis treatment began or within 7 days of the start of that treatment. In a South African clinical cohort, IGRA-negative adolescents, IGRA-positive adolescents with latent tuberculosis and adults with active tuberculosis were compared, with under 13 people in each group. On the study overall, not on this receptor specifically: The smaller NN-distances in active tuberculosis patients were driven in part by shorter CDR3-alpha lengths, while the difference seen for TCR-beta was not statistically significant. Active tuberculosis TCR-alpha repertoires showed smaller mean NN-distances to GMM-specific TCRs than IGRA-negative controls, suggesting clonal expansion of these TCRs. Clinical samples were selected based on the availability of cryopreserved specimens, with adults included as active tuberculosis cases and adolescents included as controls. Using GEM motif frequencies, a classifier achieved 70% accuracy, whereas a classifier built on the diverse GMM-specific repertoire got to approximately 88% accuracy (AUROC over 0.8).

What the time point label conveys for this sample: new active TB diagnosis, blood taken before or within 7 days of starting treatment. Active tuberculosis patients were HIV-seronegative South African adults aged 18 years or older with a new diagnosis. Confirmation of active tuberculosis was obtained by positive sputum smear microscopy and/or positive M. tuberculosis culture. Immunosequencing was performed on unsorted cryopreserved PBMC and covered about 110,000 T cells per clinical donor on average. TCR libraries were generated with the immunoSEQ multiplex PCR assay, using TCR-beta and/or TCR-alpha/delta assays for each sample. The Illumina high-throughput platform was used to sequence the amplified TCR libraries. Per the original workflow: Clustering and dimensionality reduction were performed using pairwise TCRdist distances among GMM-specific receptors from ex vivo sorted or in vitro expanded T cells. Each clinical repertoire was assigned a mean NN-distance score, defined as the average TCRdist to the nearest 10% of tetramer-positive reference sequences. To compute GEM TCR motif frequency, the fraction of unique TCRs matching known GEM sequences by V/J usage and CDR3 length was calculated. Active tuberculosis was classified by linear discriminant analysis with leave-one-out cross-validation, implemented in scikit-learn. TCRdb obtained this table from immuneACCESS and retained in-frame rearrangements with V and J assigned. These tables miss some clones; where compared with another copy, unresolved V genes account for less than half of the shortfall, and the remainder is unexplained. That table furnishes V, J and clone size, whereas the DNA furnished D and trimming. Within this sample are fewer than 40,000 clones, with 86% of them counted one time only. In total, the top ten clones hold about 5% of the sample.

Of note for this clone: Its specific antigen is unknown. No base qualities exist here, and no much larger clone lies one base off it.

The CDR1 and CDR2 encoded by the germline V gene are SGHRS and YFSETQ. V is shortened by 3 bases, J by 0 bases, and the region joining them spans 10 bases. Its CDR3 holds 15 amino acids, cysteine through phenylalanine. Just the 45-base CDR3 DNA is kept, in frame starting at base 1. The receptor was derived from an adult with tuberculosis. The material sequenced was PBMCs, taken at tuberculosis diagnosis. The chain is encoded by TRBV5-1 joined to TRBJ1-3; no D gene call is confident. The nucleotides are TGCGCCAGCAGCTCTGGCAGTGTCTCTGGAAACACCATATATTTT. Translation gives CASSSGSVSGNTIYF. Reference TRBV5-1 and TRBJ1-3 genes cover what lies past the CDR3, so the full variable domain is KAGVTQTPRYLIKTRGQQVTLSCSPISGHRSVSWYQQTPGQGLQFLFEYFSETQRNKGNFPGRFSGRQFSNSRSEMNVSTLELGDSALYLCASSSGSVSGNTIYFGEGSWLTVV.